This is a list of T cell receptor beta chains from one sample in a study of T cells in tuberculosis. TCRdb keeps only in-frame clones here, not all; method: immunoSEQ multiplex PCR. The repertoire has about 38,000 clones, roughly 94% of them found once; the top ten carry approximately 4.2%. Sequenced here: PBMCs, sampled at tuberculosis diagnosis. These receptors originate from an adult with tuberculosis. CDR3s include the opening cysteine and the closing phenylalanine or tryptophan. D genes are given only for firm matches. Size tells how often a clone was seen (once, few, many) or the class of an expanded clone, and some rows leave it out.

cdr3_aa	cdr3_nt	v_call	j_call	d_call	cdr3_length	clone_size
CASSSAGDGRDRNQPQHF	TGTGCCAGCAGTTCCGCGGGGGATGGAAGGGACCGCAATCAGCCCCAGCATTTT	TRBV5-8	TRBJ1-5	.	18	.
CASSTSGSTGELFF	TGCGCCAGCAGTACCTCGGGGTCCACCGGGGAGCTGTTTTTT	TRBV5-1	TRBJ2-2	.	14	once
CASSRDREFDGYTF	TGTGCCAGTAGTAGGGACAGGGAGTTCGATGGCTACACCTTC	TRBV19	TRBJ1-2	TRBD1	14	.
CASSLVAGGTGELFF	TGCGCCAGCAGCTTAGTAGCGGGGGGCACCGGGGAGCTGTTTTTT	TRBV5-1	TRBJ2-2	TRBD2	15	.
CASSLAEGGYNEQFF	TGTGCCAGCAGTCTAGCCGAGGGAGGGTACAATGAGCAGTTCTTC	TRBV6-1	TRBJ2-1	TRBD2	15	.
CASSHPGTDTQYF	TGCGCCAGCAGCCATCCCGGCACAGATACGCAGTATTTT	TRBV4-1	TRBJ2-3	.	13	.
CASSSLSGTGVTGELFF	TGTGCCAGCAGCTCCCTCTCCGGGACAGGGGTCACCGGGGAGCTGTTTTTT	TRBV7-6	TRBJ2-2	TRBD1	17	.
CASSVYDSGTDTQYF	TGTGCCAGCAGCGTCTATGACTCGGGGACAGATACGCAGTATTTT	TRBV7-2	TRBJ2-3	.	15	.
CASSPGQGPGYGYTF	TGTGCCAGCAGCCCCGGACAGGGGCCAGGGTATGGCTACACCTTC	TRBV11-2	TRBJ1-2	TRBD1	15	.
CASSEARWGQREAFF	TGTGCCAGCAGTGAAGCGCGGTGGGGACAGCGAGAAGCTTTCTTT	TRBV6-1	TRBJ1-1	TRBD1	15	.
CAISGLTGGRREQYF	TGTGCCATCAGTGGCTTGACAGGGGGACGGCGCGAGCAGTACTTC	TRBV10-3	TRBJ2-7	TRBD1	15	once
CASSQDQGEAFF	TGCGCCAGCAGCCAAGATCAGGGTGAAGCTTTCTTT	TRBV4-1	TRBJ1-1	.	12	.
CASRTGDSDFYGYTF	TGTGCCAGCAGGACCGGGGACAGCGATTTCTATGGCTACACCTTC	TRBV6-5	TRBJ1-2	TRBD1	15	.
CASSLHQATGRGGYTF	TGTGCCAGTAGTCTCCACCAAGCTACAGGGAGGGGTGGCTACACCTTC	TRBV19	TRBJ1-2	.	16	.
CASSFNSPLHF	TGTGCCAGCAGCTTTAATTCACCCCTCCACTTT	TRBV6-6	TRBJ1-6	.	11	.
CASSPRFKNTEAFF	TGTGCCAGCAGCCCTAGGTTCAAGAACACTGAAGCTTTCTTT	TRBV9	TRBJ1-1	.	14	.
CASSLDRPYEQYF	TGTGCCAGCAGCTTAGACAGGCCCTACGAGCAGTACTTC	TRBV7-2	TRBJ2-7	.	13	.
CASSFLKQAGGGQDTQYF	TGCGCCAGCAGCTTTCTAAAACAAGCGGGGGGTGGTCAAGATACGCAGTATTTT	TRBV5-1	TRBJ2-3	TRBD2	18	.
CASRAQGAGYSNQPQHF	TGTGCCAGCAGGGCACAGGGGGCGGGTTATAGCAATCAGCCCCAGCATTTT	TRBV2	TRBJ1-5	TRBD1	17	.
CAISESSQSGYGYTF	TGTGCCATCAGTGAGTCCTCTCAGTCGGGTTATGGCTACACCTTC	TRBV10-3	TRBJ1-2	.	15	.
CSAETGNTYEQYF	TGCAGCGCGGAGACAGGAAACACCTACGAGCAGTACTTC	TRBV29-1	TRBJ2-7	.	13	.
CASSLIGGAQYNEQFF	TGTGCCAGCAGCTTAATCGGCGGGGCCCAGTACAATGAGCAGTTCTTC	TRBV7-3	TRBJ2-1	.	16	.
CASSFSLGEGPVNHF	TGTGCCAGCAGTTTTTCTTTAGGGGAAGGTCCCGTTAATCATTTT	TRBV28	TRBJ2-3	.	15	.
CASSLQGAASYISGNTIYF	TGCGCCAGCAGCTTACAGGGGGCCGCCTCGTACATCTCTGGAAACACCATATATTTT	TRBV5-1	TRBJ1-3	TRBD1	19	.
CSDRDKVEAFF	TGCAGCGACCGGGACAAGGTGGAAGCTTTCTTT	TRBV29-1	TRBJ1-1	.	11	.
CASSPGTLSSPLHF	TGTGCCAGCAGCCCCGGGACTCTGTCTTCACCCCTCCACTTT	TRBV7-6	TRBJ1-6	.	14	.
CASSPGTGYGYTF	TGTGCCAGCAGCCCGGGGACTGGCTATGGCTACACCTTC	TRBV7-9	TRBJ1-2	.	13	.
CASRAGRNSGNTIYF	TGTGCCAGCAGGGCGGGGCGGAACTCTGGAAACACCATATATTTT	TRBV5-5	TRBJ1-3	.	15	.
CASILRQGASAEAFF	TGTGCCAGCATCTTACGTCAGGGGGCGAGCGCTGAAGCTTTCTTT	TRBV5-6	TRBJ1-1	TRBD1	15	.
CASGLAGDFYEQYF	TGTGCCAGTGGACTAGCGGGGGACTTTTACGAGCAGTACTTC	TRBV27	TRBJ2-7	TRBD2	14	.
CASGTDRDQPQHF	TGCGCCAGCGGAACCGACAGAGATCAGCCCCAGCATTTT	TRBV10-2	TRBJ1-5	.	13	.
CASSHLLHRVGGLLDTEAFF	TGCGCCAGCAGCCACCTCCTTCATCGCGTGGGGGGGCTATTGGACACTGAAGCTTTCTTT	TRBV4-3	TRBJ1-1	.	20	.
CASSLSGTDTQYF	TGTGCCAGCAGCTTGTCGGGTACAGATACGCAGTATTTT	TRBV5-6	TRBJ2-3	.	13	.
CASSIDASYEQYF	TGTGCCAGTAGTATAGATGCCAGCTACGAGCAGTACTTC	TRBV19	TRBJ2-7	.	13	.
CASSFGVSPLHF	TGTGCCAGCAGTTTCGGGGTTTCACCCCTCCACTTT	TRBV27	TRBJ1-6	.	12	.
CASSSQAGSGYTF	TGTGCCAGCAGCTCCCAGGCGGGAAGTGGCTACACCTTC	TRBV11-2	TRBJ1-2	.	13	.
CASSSTGEAFF	TGCGCCAGCAGCTCGACAGGTGAAGCTTTCTTT	TRBV5-1	TRBJ1-1	.	11	.
CASSHRLAGATGELFF	TGCGCCAGCAGCCATCGACTAGCGGGAGCCACCGGGGAGCTGTTTTTT	TRBV4-1	TRBJ2-2	TRBD2	16	.
CASSLGGTGSSYTEAFF	TGTGCCAGCAGCTTAGGGGGGACAGGGTCGTCCTACACTGAAGCTTTCTTT	TRBV7-3	TRBJ1-1	TRBD1	17	.
CASSLGTSGATYEQYF	TGTGCCAGCAGCTTGGGGACTAGCGGGGCGACCTACGAGCAGTACTTC	TRBV5-6	TRBJ2-7	TRBD2	16	.
CASSLAASGLNRHTQYF	TGCGCCAGCAGCTTGGCCGCTAGCGGACTGAACCGGCATACGCAGTATTTT	TRBV5-1	TRBJ2-3	TRBD2	17	.
CASSYSGTSGGAEFF	TGTGCCAGCAGTTACTCCGGGACTAGCGGGGGGGCCGAGTTCTTC	TRBV6-5	TRBJ2-1	TRBD2	15	.
CASSKTGVGYEQYF	TGTGCCAGCAGTAAGACAGGGGTGGGCTACGAGCAGTACTTC	TRBV2	TRBJ2-7	TRBD1	14	.
CASSYRDRGSSGANVLTF	TGCGCCAGCAGCTACCGGGACAGGGGGTCCTCTGGGGCCAACGTCCTGACTTTC	TRBV5-1	TRBJ2-6	TRBD1	18	.
CASSLGEVNYGYTF	TGCGCCAGCAGCTTGGGAGAGGTTAACTATGGCTACACCTTC	TRBV5-1	TRBJ1-2	.	14	.
CASSSDRPPYGYTF	TGTGCCAGCAGTAGTGACAGACCTCCCTATGGCTACACCTTC	TRBV28	TRBJ1-2	.	14	.
CASRPRQGADTEAFF	TGTGCCAGCAGACCTAGACAGGGGGCCGACACTGAAGCTTTCTTT	TRBV18	TRBJ1-1	TRBD1	15	.
CASSPFRDIAYEQYF	TGTGCCAGCTCACCATTCAGGGATATCGCCTACGAGCAGTACTTC	TRBV18	TRBJ2-7	.	15	.
CASSITGGGEAFF	TGTGCCAGTAGTATTACAGGGGGTGGTGAAGCTTTCTTT	TRBV19	TRBJ1-1	TRBD1	13	once
CASSAKVTGGTEAFF	TGTGCCAGCAGCGCTAAAGTAACAGGGGGCACTGAAGCTTTCTTT	TRBV9	TRBJ1-1	TRBD1	15	.
CASSQGGGASTGELFF	TGCGCCAGCAGCCAAGGTGGGGGGGCAAGCACCGGGGAGCTGTTTTTT	TRBV4-3	TRBJ2-2	.	16	.